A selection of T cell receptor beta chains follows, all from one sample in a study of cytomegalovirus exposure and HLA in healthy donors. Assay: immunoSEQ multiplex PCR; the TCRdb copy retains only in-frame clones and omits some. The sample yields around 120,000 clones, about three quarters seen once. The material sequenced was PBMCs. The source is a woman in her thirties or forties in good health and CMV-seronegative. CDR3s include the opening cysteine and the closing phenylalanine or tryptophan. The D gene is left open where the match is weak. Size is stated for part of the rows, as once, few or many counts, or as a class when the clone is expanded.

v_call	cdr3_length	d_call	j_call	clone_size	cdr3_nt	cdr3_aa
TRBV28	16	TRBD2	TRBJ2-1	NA	TGTGCCAGCAGTTTGTTGGGACTAGCGGGGGGGGAAGAGCAGTTCTTC	CASSLLGLAGGEEQFF
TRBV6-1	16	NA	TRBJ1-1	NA	TGTGCCAGCAGTGAGCCCGTTGGGGGGGGACTGGCTGAAGCTTTCTTT	CASSEPVGGGLAEAFF
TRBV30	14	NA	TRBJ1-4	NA	TGTGCCTGGAGTGTACAACAGGGAAGGGAAAAACTGTTTTTT	CAWSVQQGREKLFF
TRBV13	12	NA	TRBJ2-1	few	TGTGCCAGCAGCTTGTACCGGAATGAGCAGTTCTTC	CASSLYRNEQFF
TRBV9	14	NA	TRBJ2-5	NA	TGTGCCAGCAGCGTAGGCGGAGGGCGGGAGACCCAGTACTTC	CASSVGGGRETQYF
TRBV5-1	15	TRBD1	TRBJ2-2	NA	TGCGCCAGCAGCCCGGGACAGACGAACACCGGGGAGCTGTTTTTT	CASSPGQTNTGELFF
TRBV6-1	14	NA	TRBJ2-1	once	TGTGCCAGCAGTGAAGCGCTAGGAGGGAGGGAGCAGTTCTTC	CASSEALGGREQFF
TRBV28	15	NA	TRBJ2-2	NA	TGTGCCAGCAGTTTTCTGTTAGGGGACACCGGGGAGCTGTTTTTT	CASSFLLGDTGELFF
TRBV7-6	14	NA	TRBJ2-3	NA	TGTGCCAGCAGCCCTACCCCACAGGCAGATACGCAGTATTTT	CASSPTPQADTQYF
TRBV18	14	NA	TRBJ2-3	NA	TGTGCCAGCTCAGCAGGGGGGAAATCAGATACGCAGTATTTT	CASSAGGKSDTQYF
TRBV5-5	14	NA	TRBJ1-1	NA	TGTGCCAGCGGCTGGCAGGGCTCGAACACTGAAGCTTTCTTT	CASGWQGSNTEAFF
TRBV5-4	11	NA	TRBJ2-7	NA	TGTGCCAGCAGCTTCGGTTACGAGCAGTACTTC	CASSFGYEQYF
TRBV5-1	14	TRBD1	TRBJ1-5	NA	TGCGCCAGCAGCTTGGGGACAGGGTATCAGCCCCAGCATTTT	CASSLGTGYQPQHF
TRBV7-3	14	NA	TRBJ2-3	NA	TGTGCCAGCAGCTTATCAGGGGTCACAGATACGCAGTATTTT	CASSLSGVTDTQYF
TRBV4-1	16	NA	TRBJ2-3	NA	TGCGCCAGCAGCCAAACCCGGGAGATGGTCACAGATACGCAGTATTTT	CASSQTREMVTDTQYF
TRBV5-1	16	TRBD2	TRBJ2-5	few	TGCGCCAGCAGCACCTCGCCGGGACTAGAGAGGGAGACCCAGTACTTC	CASSTSPGLERETQYF
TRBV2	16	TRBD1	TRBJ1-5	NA	TGTGCCAGCAGTCCAGACAGGGGCTCTGGAGGTCAGCCCCAGCATTTT	CASSPDRGSGGQPQHF
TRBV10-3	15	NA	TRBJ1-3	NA	TGTGCCATCAGGGGTGACACATCCTCTGGAAACACCATATATTTT	CAIRGDTSSGNTIYF
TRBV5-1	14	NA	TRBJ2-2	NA	TGCGCCAGCAGCTGGAGTAGCGGAACCGGGGAGCTGTTTTTT	CASSWSSGTGELFF
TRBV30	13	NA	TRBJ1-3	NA	TGTGCCTGGACCCCGCCGGGTGTAAACACCATATATTTT	CAWTPPGVNTIYF
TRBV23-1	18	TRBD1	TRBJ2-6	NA	TGCGCCAGCAGGCAGAGATGGACAGGGGGCTCTGGGGCCAACGTCCTGACTTTC	CASRQRWTGGSGANVLTF
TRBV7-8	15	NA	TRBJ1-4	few	TGTGCCAGCAGCTTAAGCAGGGGCCCTAATGAAAAACTGTTTTTT	CASSLSRGPNEKLFF
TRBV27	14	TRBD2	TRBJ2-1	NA	TGTGCCAGCAGCACGAAGGGAGGGGTGGATGAGCAGTTCTTC	CASSTKGGVDEQFF
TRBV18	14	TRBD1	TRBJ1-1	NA	TGTGCCAGCTCACCAACAGGGGATGACACTGAAGCTTTCTTT	CASSPTGDDTEAFF
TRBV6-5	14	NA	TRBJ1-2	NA	TGTGCCAGCACCACCCCCCGAGATAACTATGGCTACACCTTC	CASTTPRDNYGYTF
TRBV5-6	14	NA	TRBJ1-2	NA	TGTGCCAGCAGCTTGGTATACGGGGACTATGGCTACACCTTC	CASSLVYGDYGYTF
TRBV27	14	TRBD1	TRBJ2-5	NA	TGTGCCAGCAGTCGGACAGGGACCCATGAGACCCAGTACTTC	CASSRTGTHETQYF
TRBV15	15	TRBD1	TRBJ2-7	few	TGTGCCACCAGCAGAGCCGGACAGGGAGACTACGAGCAGTACTTC	CATSRAGQGDYEQYF
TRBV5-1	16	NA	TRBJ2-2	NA	TGCGCCAGCAGTCCCCGCGGGGCAACCTCCACCGGGGAGCTGTTTTTT	CASSPRGATSTGELFF
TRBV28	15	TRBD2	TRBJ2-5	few	TGTGCCAGCAGTGGGGGAGCAGGGACTAGGGAGACCCAGTACTTC	CASSGGAGTRETQYF
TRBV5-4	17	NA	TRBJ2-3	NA	TGTGCCAGCAGCTTGCAACTCAGGGTAGCAGGCACAGATACGCAGTATTTT	CASSLQLRVAGTDTQYF
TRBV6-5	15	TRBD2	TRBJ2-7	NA	TGTGCCAGCAGCCACAGACTAGCGGGGTCTTACGAGCAGTACTTC	CASSHRLAGSYEQYF
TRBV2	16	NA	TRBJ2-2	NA	TGTGCCAGCAGTGAGGGGTGGCCGGGGGAAACCGGGGAGCTGTTTTTT	CASSEGWPGETGELFF